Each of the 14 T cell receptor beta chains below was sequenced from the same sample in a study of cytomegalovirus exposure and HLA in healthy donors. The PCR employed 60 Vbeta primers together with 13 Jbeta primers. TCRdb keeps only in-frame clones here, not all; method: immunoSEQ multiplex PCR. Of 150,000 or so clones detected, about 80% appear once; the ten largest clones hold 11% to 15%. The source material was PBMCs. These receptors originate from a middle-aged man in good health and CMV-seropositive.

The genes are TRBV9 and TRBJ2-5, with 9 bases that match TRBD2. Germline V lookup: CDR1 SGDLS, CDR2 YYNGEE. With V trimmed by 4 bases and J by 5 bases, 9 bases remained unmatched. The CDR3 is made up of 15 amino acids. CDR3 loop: CASSPQAGGPETQYF. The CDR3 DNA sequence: TGTGCCAGCAGCCCTCAGGCGGGGGGGCCGGAGACCCAGTACTTC.

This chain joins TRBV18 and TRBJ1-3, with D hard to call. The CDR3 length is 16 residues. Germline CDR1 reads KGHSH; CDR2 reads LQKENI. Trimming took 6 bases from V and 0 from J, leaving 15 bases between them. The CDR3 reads CASSRVKPSSGNTIYF. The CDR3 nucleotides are TGTGCCAGCTCTCGGGTCAAGCCCAGCTCTGGAAACACCATATATTTT.

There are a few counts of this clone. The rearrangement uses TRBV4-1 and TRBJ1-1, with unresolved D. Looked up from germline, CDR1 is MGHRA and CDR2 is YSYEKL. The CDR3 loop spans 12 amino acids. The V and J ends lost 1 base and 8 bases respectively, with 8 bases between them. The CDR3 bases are TGCGCCAGCAGCCAAGGAGGGCGGGAAGCTTTCTTT. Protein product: CASSQGGREAFF.

The CDR3 DNA sequence: TGTGCCAGCAGCTTAGATAGCAGGGTGCAGCCCCAGCATTTT. The encoded protein is CASSLDSRVQPQHF. V usage is TRBV7-2 and J usage is TRBJ1-5; perhaps TRBD1 as D (5 bases). V was shortened by 1 base and J by 7 bases, with 11 bases between the two germline ends. CDR3 size: 14 residues. CDR1 and CDR2 (germline): SGHTA, FQGNSA.

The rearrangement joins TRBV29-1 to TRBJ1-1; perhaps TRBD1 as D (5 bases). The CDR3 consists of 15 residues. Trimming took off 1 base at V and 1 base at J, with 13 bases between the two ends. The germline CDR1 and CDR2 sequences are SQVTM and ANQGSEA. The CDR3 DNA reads TGCAGCGTTGAAGGGGGGGGTCGCACGAACACTGAAGCTTTCTTT. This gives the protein CSVEGGGRTNTEAFF.

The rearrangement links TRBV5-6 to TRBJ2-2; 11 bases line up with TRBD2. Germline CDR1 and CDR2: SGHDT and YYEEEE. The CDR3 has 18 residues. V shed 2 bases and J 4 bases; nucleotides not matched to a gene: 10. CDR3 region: CASSLPQLAGAGTGELFF. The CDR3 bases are TGTGCCAGCAGCTTACCCCAACTAGCGGGGGCCGGCACCGGGGAGCTGTTTTTT.

CDR3 protein: CASSVTRDWFYGYTF. Written as DNA, the CDR3 is TGTGCCAGCAGTGTTACCCGGGACTGGTTCTATGGCTACACCTTC. The V call is TRBV28, the J call TRBJ1-2; tentative D call: TRBD1 (5 bases). The CDR3 has 15 amino acids. Trimming cost V 5 bases and J 4 bases, with 17 bases left between them. Germline CDR1 and CDR2: MDHEN and SYDVKM.

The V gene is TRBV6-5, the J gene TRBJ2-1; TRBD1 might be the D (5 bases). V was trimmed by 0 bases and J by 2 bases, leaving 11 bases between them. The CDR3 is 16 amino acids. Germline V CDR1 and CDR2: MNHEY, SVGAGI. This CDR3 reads CASSYSSRDPYNEQFF. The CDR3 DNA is TGTGCCAGCAGTTACTCGTCCAGGGATCCCTACAATGAGCAGTTCTTC.

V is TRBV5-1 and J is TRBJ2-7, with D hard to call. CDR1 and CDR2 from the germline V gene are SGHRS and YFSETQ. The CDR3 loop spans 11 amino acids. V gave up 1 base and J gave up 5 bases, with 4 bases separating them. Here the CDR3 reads CASSLSNEQYF. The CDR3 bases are TGCGCCAGCAGCTTGTCTAACGAGCAGTACTTC.

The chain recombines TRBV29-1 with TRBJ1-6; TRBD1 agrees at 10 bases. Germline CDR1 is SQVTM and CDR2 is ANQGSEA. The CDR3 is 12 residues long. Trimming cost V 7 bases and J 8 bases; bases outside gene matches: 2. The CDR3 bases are TGCAGCGCCGGGACAGGGGATTCACCCCTCCACTTT. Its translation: CSAGTGDSPLHF.

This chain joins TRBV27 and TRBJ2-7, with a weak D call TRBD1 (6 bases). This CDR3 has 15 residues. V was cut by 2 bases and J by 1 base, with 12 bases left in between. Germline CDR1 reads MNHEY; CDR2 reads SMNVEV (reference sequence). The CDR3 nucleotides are TGTGCCAGCAGTTTAAGGGGCAGGGGATCCTACGAGCAGTACTTC. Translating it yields CASSLRGRGSYEQYF.

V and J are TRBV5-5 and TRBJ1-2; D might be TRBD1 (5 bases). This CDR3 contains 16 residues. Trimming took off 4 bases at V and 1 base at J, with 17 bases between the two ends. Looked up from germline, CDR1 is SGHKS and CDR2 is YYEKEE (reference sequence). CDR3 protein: CASSESLGGSNYGYTF. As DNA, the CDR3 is TGTGCCAGCAGCGAGTCCTTGGGGGGGAGTAACTATGGCTACACCTTC.

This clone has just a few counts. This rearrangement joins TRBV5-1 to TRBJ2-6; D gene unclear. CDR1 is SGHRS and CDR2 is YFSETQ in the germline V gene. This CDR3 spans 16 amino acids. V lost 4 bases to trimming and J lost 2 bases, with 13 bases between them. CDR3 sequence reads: CASSPKSLAGANVLTF. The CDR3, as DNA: TGCGCCAGCAGCCCCAAGAGTCTGGCTGGGGCCAACGTCCTGACTTTC.

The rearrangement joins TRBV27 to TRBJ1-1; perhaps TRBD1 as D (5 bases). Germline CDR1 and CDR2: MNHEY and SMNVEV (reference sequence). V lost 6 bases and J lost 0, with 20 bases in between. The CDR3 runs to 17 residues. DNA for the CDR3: TGTGCCAGCAGACCAGATTTGTGGGGCACGATGAACACTGAAGCTTTCTTT. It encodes CASRPDLWGTMNTEAFF.